These 25 T cell receptor beta chains came from one sample sequenced in a study of early T cells in non-severe SARS-CoV-2 infection (dated by TCRdb to 2020 to 2022). The library came from 5' RACE. The listed sequencing device is NextSeq 500. Using fastp trimming at Q25 and MiXCR clonotype assembly, TCRdb reanalyzed the public sequencing data and kept in-frame beta chains. Each CDR3 protein appears once, grouped with its most common genes and DNA. The sample table holds approximately 69,000 distinct CDR3 sequences, of which 10% to 15% were seen once. The ten top clones hold 5% to 6.5% of the sample. The sequencing sample was made of whole blood. All receptors come from an adult who was a healthcare worker with PCR-confirmed SARS-CoV-2 infection or an uninfected control (not recorded which).

In this sample, this clonotype turned up many times. The rearrangement uses TRBV3-1 and TRBJ1-1; no firm D call. CDR1 is LGHDT and CDR2 is YNNKEL in the germline V gene (reference sequence). CDR3 length: 15 amino acids. The V end lost 0 bases, the J end lost 1 base, and 9 bases lay between the germline ends. The CDR3 loop is CASSQDQDPNTEAFF. CDR3 DNA: TGTGCCAGCAGCCAAGATCAGGACCCGAACACTGAAGCTTTCTTT.

This clonotype appeared many times. V usage is TRBV5-1 and J usage is TRBJ1-6, with D perhaps TRBD1 (5 bases). This CDR3 is 16 amino acids long. Deletions cut 0 bases from V and 7 bases from J, with 14 bases between. Germline-derived CDR1 and CDR2 are SGHRS and YFSETQ. The CDR3 nucleotides read TGCGCCAGCAGCTTGGCCCATCGGGGGAGGAATTCACCCCTCCACTTT. As protein: CASSLAHRGRNSPLHF.

This clonotype was observed many times. The chain employs TRBV29-1 and TRBJ2-2; 10 bases are shared with TRBD1. This CDR3 has 15 residues. Germline values: CDR1 SQVTM, CDR2 ANQGSEA. V dropped 4 bases and J dropped 2; count of bases not matched to a gene: 4. The CDR3 DNA sequence: TGCAGCGTTGGACAGGGGGCGATCAACACCGGGGAGCTGTTTTTT. Its translation: CSVGQGAINTGELFF.

This clonotype was counted only a few times. V gene TRBV20-1 combines with J gene TRBJ2-1; 11 nucleotides agree with TRBD2. Germline trimming cut 3 bases from V and 4 bases from J; bases unmatched to any gene: 5. CDR1 and CDR2 from the germline V gene are DFQATT and SNEGSKA (reference sequence). The CDR3 runs 15 residues. This CDR3 reads CSARISGRVYNEQFF. The CDR3 DNA is TGCAGTGCTAGGATTAGCGGGAGGGTTTACAATGAGCAGTTCTTC.

The chain employs TRBV7-2 and TRBJ2-4; TRBD1 matches 7 bases. This CDR3 comprises 18 residues. Trimming cost V 1 base and J 5 bases; bases outside gene matches: 14. The V gene's germline CDR1 is SGHTA and CDR2 FQGNSA. The chain's CDR3 is CASSLVKGGLTPQNIQYF. CDR3 nucleotides: TGTGCCAGCAGCTTAGTGAAAGGGGGCCTCACACCTCAAAACATTCAGTACTTC.

The chain recombines TRBV29-1 with TRBJ2-5; D might be TRBD1 (5 bases). The CDR3 runs 13 residues. With 3 bases removed from V and 7 bases from J, the gap between germline ends came to 15 bases. Germline assignment: CDR1 SQVTM and CDR2 ANQGSEA. In nucleotides, the CDR3 is TGCAGCGTTGATGTACAGGCAGAAAGGACCCAGTACTTC. Amino acid sequence: CSVDVQAERTQYF.

This clonotype was seen repeatedly, ten times or more. This sequence joins TRBV29-1 and TRBJ2-7; 9 positions agree with TRBD1. This CDR3 is built from 13 residues. Germline CDR1 and CDR2: SQVTM and ANQGSEA. V dropped 5 bases and J dropped 6; count of bases not matched to a gene: 8. The CDR3 DNA reads as TGCAGCGTTAGAGGGACAGGGCTGGGCGAGCAGTACTTC. Translating gives CSVRGTGLGEQYF.

This sequence joins TRBV19 and TRBJ2-1; 12 bases agree with TRBD2. Germline V gives CDR1 LNHDA, CDR2 SQIVND (reference sequence). V was clipped by 11 bases and J by 7 bases; unmatched bases: 9. The CDR3 has 14 amino acids. The CDR3 DNA reads TGTGCCTCAACCGGGACTAGCGGGTCTAATGAGCAGTTCTTC. This codes for CASTGTSGSNEQFF.

This clonotype was counted a few times. The rearrangement links TRBV7-3 to TRBJ2-2; weak D call: TRBD1 (6 bases). Germline assignment: CDR1 SGHTA and CDR2 FQGTGA. V lost 5 bases and J 4 bases, leaving 14 bases between the germline ends. The CDR3 has 15 amino acids. The CDR3 bases are TGTGCCAGCAGCCCCGAGGGGGTTGGCACCGGGGAGCTGTTTTTT. This gives the protein CASSPEGVGTGELFF.

This clonotype was observed at least ten times. This chain connects TRBV7-2 to TRBJ1-1; D might be TRBD1 (5 bases). The CDR3 consists of 14 residues. Trimming left V 5 bases short and J 4 bases short, with 14 bases between. From germline, CDR1 is SGHTA and CDR2 FQGNSA. CDR3 protein: CASSPQGFGTEAFF. The CDR3 DNA is TGTGCCAGCAGCCCCCAGGGTTTCGGCACTGAAGCTTTCTTT. Variable domain in full (rest from reference TRBV7-2 and TRBJ1-1): GAGVSQSPSNKVTEKGKDVELRCDPISGHTALYWYRQSLGQGLEFLIYFQGNSAPDKSGLPSDRFSAERTGGSVSTLTIQRTQQEDSAVYLCASSPQGFGTEAFFGQGTRLTVV.

The chain is built from TRBV30 and TRBJ2-1; 10 positions agree with TRBD2. This CDR3 is built from 16 residues. CDR1 is GTSNPN and CDR2 is SVGIG in the germline V gene (reference sequence). The V and J ends lost 0 bases and 4 bases, in that order; junction bases with no gene match: 6. The CDR3 is CAWSVASGSSYNEQFF. CDR3 in DNA: TGTGCCTGGAGTGTGGCTAGCGGGAGTTCGTACAATGAGCAGTTCTTC.

This clonotype was found many times. The chain recombines TRBV6-5 with TRBJ2-5; D may correspond to TRBD1 or TRBD2 (5 bases each). Germline values: CDR1 MNHEY, CDR2 SVGAGI. The V gene lost 0 bases and the J gene lost 5 bases, with 13 bases spanning the gap. The CDR3 is made up of 15 amino acids. CDR3 DNA sequence: TGTGCCAGCAGTTACTCCCCAGGGACGGGTGAGACCCAGTACTTC. This gives the protein CASSYSPGTGETQYF.

The V and J genes are TRBV10-3 and TRBJ2-5, with D perhaps matching TRBD2 (6 bases). CDR3 size: 16 residues. CDR1 ENHRY and CDR2 SYGVKD come from the germline V gene. The V and J ends lost 1 base and 4 bases respectively, with 16 bases between them. CDR3 in DNA: TGTGCCATCAGTGAGTTAACTAGCTCGCCTCCAGAGACCCAGTACTTC. This encodes CAISELTSSPPETQYF.

This clonotype was seen a few times. V and J are TRBV6-5 and TRBJ2-2; the D gene is possibly TRBD1 (5 bases). V dropped 0 bases and J dropped 1 base, with 9 bases sitting between them. This CDR3 has 16 residues. The germline CDR1 and CDR2 sequences are MNHEY and SVGAGI. CDR3 sequence reads: CASSYSWTMNTGELFF. CDR3 nucleotides: TGTGCCAGCAGTTACTCTTGGACAATGAACACCGGGGAGCTGTTTTTT.

There are a few counts of this clonotype. The V call is TRBV20-1, the J call TRBJ2-7; TRBD1 matches 7 bases. Germline CDR1 and CDR2: DFQATT and SNEGSKA (reference sequence). V lost 2 bases and J lost 12; bases outside the gene matches: 7. The CDR3 is 11 residues long. CDR3: CSARKTGYMYF. The CDR3 nucleotides are TGCAGTGCTAGAAAGACAGGGTATATGTACTTC.

A few counts support this clonotype. The chain recombines TRBV5-1 with TRBJ2-7; possible D gene TRBD2, 6 bases. From germline, CDR1 is SGHRS and CDR2 YFSETQ. This CDR3 contains 16 residues. V was cut by 4 bases and J by 4 bases, with 21 bases left in between. DNA for the CDR3: TGCGCCAGCAGCCCCGGGGGACTGCTCATGGGGTACGAGCAGTACTTC. Protein product: CASSPGGLLMGYEQYF.

Many counts were recorded for this clonotype. V and J are TRBV7-2 and TRBJ2-7; D is undetermined. The V end was cut by 5 bases, the J end by 7 bases, with 21 bases between. The CDR3 sequence is 15 residues long. Germline CDR1 is SGHTA and CDR2 is FQGNSA. The CDR3 spells CASSTRQLLSNEQYF. In nucleotides, the CDR3 is TGTGCCAGCAGCACAAGACAACTTCTCTCGAATGAGCAGTACTTC.

This clonotype was observed at least ten times. The rearrangement links TRBV19 to TRBJ1-4; the D gene is possibly TRBD1 (6 bases). This CDR3 contains 16 residues. The V end was cut by 4 bases, the J end by 8 bases, with 20 bases between. Germline V gene lookup returns CDR1 LNHDA and CDR2 SQIVND (reference sequence). CDR3 residues: CASSTPSGAYGEKLFF. The CDR3 coding sequence is TGTGCCAGTAGTACCCCCTCGGGGGCCTATGGGGAAAAACTGTTTTTT.

The rearrangement uses TRBV3-2 and TRBJ2-5; the table assigns TRBD1, which was not confirmed against the DNA. TRBV3-2 is a known pseudogene. The CDR3 runs to 12 residues. The CDR3 sequence is CASSHAGQTQYF. CDR3 nucleotides: TGTGCCAGCAGCCACGCGGGACAGACCCAGTACTTC.

The chain employs TRBV5-4 and TRBJ2-2; D gene ambiguous. The CDR3 runs 14 residues. The V gene lost 7 bases and the J gene lost 3 bases, with 13 bases spanning the gap. The germline V gene has CDR1 SGHNT and CDR2 YYREEE (reference sequence). The CDR3 loop is CASFTEKHTGELFF. In DNA form, the CDR3 reads TGTGCCAGCTTCACAGAAAAGCACACCGGGGAGCTGTTTTTT.

J is TRBJ2-1 and V is TRBV7-2, with TRBD2 matching 8 bases. The CDR3 covers 13 residues. Germline loops: CDR1 SGHTA, CDR2 FQGNSA. Trimming removed 5 bases from V and 8 bases from J; junction bases left unmatched: 5. The CDR3 region is CASSLGREDEQFF. CDR3 nucleotides: TGTGCCAGCAGCCTAGGGCGGGAGGATGAGCAGTTCTTC.

This clonotype occurred many times. The V and J genes are TRBV5-4 and TRBJ2-5; no reliable D call. Trimming removed 2 bases at V and 3 bases at J, with 5 bases between. The CDR3 runs 12 residues. Germline V gene sequence: CDR1 SGHNT, CDR2 YYREEE (reference sequence). For the CDR3, the DNA is TGTGCCAGCAGCTTCCAGAAAGAGACCCAGTACTTC. Residues: CASSFQKETQYF.

The chain uses TRBV6-6 and TRBJ1-5, with 8 nucleotides matching TRBD1. The trim removed 2 bases at V and 4 bases at J, leaving 4 bases unmatched. Germline V gene data show CDR1 as MNHNY and CDR2 as SVGAGI (reference sequence). The length of the CDR3 is 15 residues. The CDR3 nucleotides are TGTGCCAGCAGTTACGGACAGGGTGGAAATCAGCCCCAGCATTTT. This translates into CASSYGQGGNQPQHF.

The sample holds many counts of this clonotype. This chain links TRBV28 with TRBJ2-7; a possible D gene is TRBD1 (5 bases). Germline V gene sequence: CDR1 MDHEN, CDR2 SYDVKM. The CDR3 totals 14 residues. V lost 4 bases and J 1 base, leaving 11 bases between the germline ends. CDR3 region: CASSSSAGSYEQYF. The CDR3 nucleotides read TGTGCCAGCAGTTCGAGCGCAGGGTCCTACGAGCAGTACTTC.

The chain uses TRBV29-1 and TRBJ2-7, with 7 nucleotides matching TRBD2. The CDR3 runs 13 residues. Germline CDR1 and CDR2: SQVTM and ANQGSEA. Trimming removed 4 bases from V and 0 bases from J; junction bases left unmatched: 3. The CDR3 sequence: CSVVGDYSYEQYF. In nucleotides, the CDR3 is TGCAGCGTTGTTGGGGACTACTCCTACGAGCAGTACTTC.